In this sample, the clone carrying this TCR beta chain turned up many times. As to time point: newly diagnosed GD, antithyroid drugs for less than 3 months. PBMC RNA served as the TCR library source. Construction of TCR beta libraries relied on iRepertoire HTBI primers and on Arm-PCR targeting CDR3 regions. TCRdb reprocessed the multiplex PCR reads with MiXCR, giving one entry per CDR3 protein. The sample includes 500,000 or so distinct CDR3 sequences, 15% to 20% seen only once; the top ten take 25%. These data originate in a study of regulatory T cells in long-lasting Graves disease. V gave up 2 bases and J gave up 1 base, with 8 bases separating them. The CDR3 runs to 14 residues. The germline V gene has CDR1 KGHSH and CDR2 LQKENI. These records were also assigned to another study, of T cells in Graves' hyperthyroidism and ophthalmopathy. That report adds: First-round RT-PCR of the TCR CDR3 relied on the HTBI primer set. Among clonotypes expanded in thyroid above 0.001, most were also found in blood.

The material sequenced was peripheral blood mononuclear cells (PBMCs), taken at new diagnosis, from a patient treated with antithyroid drugs. The source of this sequence is a middle-aged woman with Graves disease. V and J are TRBV18 and TRBJ1-1, with unresolved D. The CDR3, as DNA: TGTGCCAGCTCACCAGCACCGTCGAACACTGAAGCTTTCTTT. Translated: CASSPAPSNTEAFF.